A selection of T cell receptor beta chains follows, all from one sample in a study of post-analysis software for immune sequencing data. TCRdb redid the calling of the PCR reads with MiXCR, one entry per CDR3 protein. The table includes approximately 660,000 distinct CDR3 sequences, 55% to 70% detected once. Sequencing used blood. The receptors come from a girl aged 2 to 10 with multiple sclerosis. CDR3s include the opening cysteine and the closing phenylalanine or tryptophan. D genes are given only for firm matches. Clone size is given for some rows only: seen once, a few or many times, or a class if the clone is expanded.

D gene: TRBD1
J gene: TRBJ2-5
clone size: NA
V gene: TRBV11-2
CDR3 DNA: TGTGCCAGCAGCTTAGACGGGACAGCCCTCCGAGAGACCCAGTACTTC
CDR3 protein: CASSLDGTALRETQYF

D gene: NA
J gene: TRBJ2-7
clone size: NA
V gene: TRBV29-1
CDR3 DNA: TGCAGCGTTACAGGCGACCCCGACTACGAGCAGTACTTC
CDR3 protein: CSVTGDPDYEQYF

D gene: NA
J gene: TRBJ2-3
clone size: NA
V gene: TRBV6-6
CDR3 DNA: TGTGCCAGCAGTTACTCGACCGGGCGCGCGCAGTATTTT
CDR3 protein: CASSYSTGRAQYF

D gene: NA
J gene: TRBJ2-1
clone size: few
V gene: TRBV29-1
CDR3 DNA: TGCAGCGTTGCTGACCCCTTATACAATGAGCAGTTCTTC
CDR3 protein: CSVADPLYNEQFF

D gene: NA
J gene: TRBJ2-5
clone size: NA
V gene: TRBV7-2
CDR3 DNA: TGTGCCAGCAGCTTAAGGACAGGGAGGGAGGGAGAGACCCAGTACTTC
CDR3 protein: CASSLRTGREGETQYF

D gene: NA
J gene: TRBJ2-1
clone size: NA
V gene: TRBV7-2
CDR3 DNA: TGTGCCAGCAGCCCCCGAGTTGGTGTCAATGAGCAGTTCTTC
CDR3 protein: CASSPRVGVNEQFF

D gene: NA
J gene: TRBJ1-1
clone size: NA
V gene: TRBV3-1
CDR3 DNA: TGTGCCAGCACTCAAGACTTTGGGACTGAAGCTTTCTTT
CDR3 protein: CASTQDFGTEAFF

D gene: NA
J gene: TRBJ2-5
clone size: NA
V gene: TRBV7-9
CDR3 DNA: TGTGCCAGCAGGTCGACAGGGCGGGAGCAGTACTTC
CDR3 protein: CASRSTGREQYF

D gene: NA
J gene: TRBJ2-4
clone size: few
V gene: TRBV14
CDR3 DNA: TGTGCCAGCAGCCAAGATATGGACACCATTCAGTACTTC
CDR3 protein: CASSQDMDTIQYF

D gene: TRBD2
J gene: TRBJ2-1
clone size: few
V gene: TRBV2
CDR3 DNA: TGTGCCAGCAGTGAGGGACTAGTCGGCAATGAGCAGTTCTTC
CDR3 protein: CASSEGLVGNEQFF

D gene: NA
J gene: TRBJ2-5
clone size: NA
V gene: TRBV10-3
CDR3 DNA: TGTGCCATCAGGGCAGGGAGTCGGTCGGAGACCCAGTACTTC
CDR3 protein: CAIRAGSRSETQYF

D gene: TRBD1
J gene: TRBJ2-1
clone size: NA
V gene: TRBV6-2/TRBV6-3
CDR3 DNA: TGTGCCAGCCACGTAGCAGGGGGCTCCAATGAGCAGTTCTTC
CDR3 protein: CASHVAGGSNEQFF

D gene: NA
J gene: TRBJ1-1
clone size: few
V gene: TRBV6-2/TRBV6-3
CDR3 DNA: TGTGCCAGCAGTTACTCGAACGGGGGCCGAGACACTGAAGCTTTCTTT
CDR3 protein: CASSYSNGGRDTEAFF

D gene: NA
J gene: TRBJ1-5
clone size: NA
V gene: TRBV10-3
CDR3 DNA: TGTGCCATCAGTGAACACAACAATCAGCCCCAGCATTTT
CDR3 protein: CAISEHNNQPQHF

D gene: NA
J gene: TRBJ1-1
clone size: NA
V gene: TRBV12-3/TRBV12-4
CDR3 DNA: TGTGCCAGCATTACCAACACTGAAGCTTTCTTT
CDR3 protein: CASITNTEAFF

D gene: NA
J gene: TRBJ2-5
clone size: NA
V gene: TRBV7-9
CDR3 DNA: TGTGCCAGCAGCTTATTCCAGGGGGGAGAGACCCAGTACTTC
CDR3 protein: CASSLFQGGETQYF

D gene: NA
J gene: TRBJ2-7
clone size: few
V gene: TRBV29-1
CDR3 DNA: TGCAGCGTTGCCGACTACGAGCAGTACTTC
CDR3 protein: CSVADYEQYF

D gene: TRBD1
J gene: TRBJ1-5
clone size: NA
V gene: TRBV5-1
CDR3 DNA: TGCGCCAGCAGACCACGACAGGGTACCCTGGATAGCAATCAGCCCCAGCATTTT
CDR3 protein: CASRPRQGTLDSNQPQHF

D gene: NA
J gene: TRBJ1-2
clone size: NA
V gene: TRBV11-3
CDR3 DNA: TGTGCCAGCAGCTTAGACCCCCAGGTTAACTATGGCTACACCTTC
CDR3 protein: CASSLDPQVNYGYTF

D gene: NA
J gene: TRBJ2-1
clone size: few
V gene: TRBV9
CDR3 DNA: TGTGCCAGCAGCGTAGCTAACACTAGATCCAATGAGCAGTTCTTC
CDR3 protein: CASSVANTRSNEQFF

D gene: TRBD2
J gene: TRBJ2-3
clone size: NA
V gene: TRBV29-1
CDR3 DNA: TGCAGCGTTGAAGAATTGGCGGGGGAATCTCAGTATTTT
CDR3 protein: CSVEELAGESQYF

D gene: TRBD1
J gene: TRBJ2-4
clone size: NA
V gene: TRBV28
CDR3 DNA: TGTGCCAGCAGTCCGTCGGGACAGGGGGCGATTGAGCAGTACTTC
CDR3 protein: CASSPSGQGAIEQYF

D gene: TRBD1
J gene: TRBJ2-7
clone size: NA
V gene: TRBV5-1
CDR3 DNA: TGCGCCAGCAGCGCCACCGGGACAGGGATCTACGAGCAGTACTTC
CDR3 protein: CASSATGTGIYEQYF

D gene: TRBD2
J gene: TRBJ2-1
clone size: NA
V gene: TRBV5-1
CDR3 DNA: TGCGCCAGCAGCTACGGGACTAGCGGGGCCTTCTTCTACAATGAGCAGTTCTTC
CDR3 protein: CASSYGTSGAFFYNEQFF

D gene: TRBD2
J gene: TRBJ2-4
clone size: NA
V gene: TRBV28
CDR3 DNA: TGTGCCAGCAGTTTTTCAGGGAGGGTAGCCAAAAACATTCAGTACTTC
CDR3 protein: CASSFSGRVAKNIQYF

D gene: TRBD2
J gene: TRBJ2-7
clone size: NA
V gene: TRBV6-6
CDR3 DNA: TGTGCCAGCAGGCTAGCGGGAGCATCATACGAGCAGTACTTC
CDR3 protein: CASRLAGASYEQYF

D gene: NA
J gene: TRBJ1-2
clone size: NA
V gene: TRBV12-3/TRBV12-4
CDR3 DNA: TGTGCCAGCAGTTTAAAGGCAGGGCCGGGATATGGCTACACCTTC
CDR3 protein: CASSLKAGPGYGYTF

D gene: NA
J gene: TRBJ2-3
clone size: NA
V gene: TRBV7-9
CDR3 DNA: TGTGCCAGCAGCTCATCACGGGAGGGACAGGGAAGTTTAAATACGCAGTATTTT
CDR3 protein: CASSSSREGQGSLNTQYF